The 28 T cell receptor beta chains reported below all come from one sample, sequenced in a study of cytotoxic CD8 clonotypes in ibrutinib-treated CLL. Some clones are missing from TCRdb's copy, which holds only in-frame ones; the method was immunoSEQ multiplex PCR. This sample yields approximately 120,000 clones, of which around four fifths are seen a single time; around 3% belongs to the top ten. Sample: PBMCs, taken after 24 months of ibrutinib treatment. These receptors came from a human donor with chronic lymphocytic leukemia.

In DNA, the CDR3 is TGTGCCAGCAGCGTAGGTTGGCAGAGCGCCTACGAGCAGTACTTC. It specifies CASSVGWQSAYEQYF. The genes are TRBV9 and TRBJ2-7; D remains ambiguous. Germline V gives CDR1 SGDLS, CDR2 YYNGEE. This CDR3 is built from 15 residues. Between the trimmed V and J ends, which lost 0 bases and 2 bases, there was a span of 12 bases. The full variable domain, completed using reference TRBV9 and TRBJ2-7, is DSGVTQTPKHLITATGQRVTLRCSPRSGDLSVYWYQQSLDQGLQFLIQYYNGEERAKGNILERFSAQQFPDLHSELNLSSLELGDSALYFCASSVGWQSAYEQYFGPGTRLTVT.

The rearrangement uses TRBV19 and TRBJ2-5, with D uncertain. The CDR3 has 12 amino acids. Trimming pared 3 bases from V and 3 bases from J, leaving 5 bases between. The germline gives CDR1 LNHDA, CDR2 SQIVND (reference sequence). The CDR3 DNA follows: TGTGCCAGTAGTATGTGGGAAGAGACCCAGTACTTC. Its translation is CASSMWEETQYF.

The chain recombines TRBV5-1 with TRBJ2-3; 9 nucleotides line up with TRBD2. There are 16 residues in the CDR3. Germline CDR1 reads SGHRS; CDR2 reads YFSETQ. V trimming: 3 bases; J trimming: 1 base; junction bases outside the gene matches: 6. CDR3 DNA sequence: TGCGCCAGCAGCTCGATGGCGGGAGGGGGCACAGATACGCAGTATTTT. Its protein is CASSSMAGGGTDTQYF.

The V gene is TRBV5-1, the J gene TRBJ1-1, with a weak D call TRBD1 (5 bases). This CDR3 region has 15 residues. With 4 bases removed from V and 2 bases from J, the gap between germline ends came to 15 bases. Germline CDR1 reads SGHRS; CDR2 reads YFSETQ. CDR3 nucleotides: TGCGCCAGCAGCCTAGACGGGACGGCCAACACTGAAGCTTTCTTT. Its protein product is CASSLDGTANTEAFF.

The chain links TRBV9 to TRBJ2-1; possibly TRBD2 for D (5 bases). This CDR3 has 14 residues. Germline CDR1 is SGDLS and CDR2 is YYNGEE. V dropped 4 bases and J dropped 7 bases, with 15 bases sitting between them. CDR3 amino acids: CASSLTLDQNEQFF. In nucleotides, the CDR3 is TGTGCCAGCAGCCTAACACTAGATCAGAATGAGCAGTTCTTC.

The genes are TRBV4-3 and TRBJ2-2; 7 bases are a match to TRBD1. V lost 0 bases and J lost 1; bases outside the gene matches: 5. CDR1 and CDR2 (germline): LGHNA, YSLEER. CDR3 size: 17 residues. In DNA, the CDR3 is TGCGCCAGCAGCCAAGATACAGGGGCGGTGAACACCGGGGAGCTGTTTTTT. Its translation is CASSQDTGAVNTGELFF.

The gene calls are TRBV9 and TRBJ1-4; D is perhaps TRBD1 (5 bases). The germline V gene encodes CDR1 SGDLS and CDR2 YYNGEE. Trimming left V 0 bases short and J 7 bases short, with 13 bases between. The CDR3 is 15 amino acids. CDR3 protein: CASSVAGQGGEKLFF. DNA of the CDR3: TGTGCCAGCAGCGTAGCAGGGCAGGGCGGTGAAAAACTGTTTTTT.

The chain couples TRBV5-4 to TRBJ2-5; D not resolved. V lost 0 bases and J lost 2, with 8 bases in between. The CDR3 loop spans 14 amino acids. CDR1 and CDR2 (germline): SGHNT, YYREEE (reference sequence). The CDR3: CASSLVATQETQYF. DNA of the CDR3: TGTGCCAGCAGCTTGGTGGCTACACAAGAGACCCAGTACTTC.

The rearrangement joins TRBV7-2 to TRBJ2-3, with TRBD1 matching 7 bases. The CDR3 has 14 residues. The V segment lost 5 bases and the J segment 6 bases; nucleotides outside the gene matches: 8. Germline-derived CDR1 and CDR2 are SGHTA and FQGNSA. The CDR3 spells CASSPGQREDTQYF. In DNA form, the CDR3 reads TGTGCCAGCAGCCCGGGACAGCGAGAGGATACGCAGTATTTT. Drawing the rest from reference TRBV7-2 and TRBJ2-3, the complete variable domain is GAGVSQSPSNKVTEKGKDVELRCDPISGHTALYWYRQSLGQGLEFLIYFQGNSAPDKSGLPSDRFSAERTGGSVSTLTIQRTQQEDSAVYLCASSPGQREDTQYFGPGTRLTVL.

The chain links TRBV2 to TRBJ1-1, with TRBD1 identical over 11 bases. Germline CDR1 reads SNHLY; CDR2 reads FYNNEI. The CDR3 has 14 amino acids. Unmatched junction bases numbered 9, after V lost 4 bases and J lost 11 bases. The CDR3 nucleotides read TGTGCCAGCAGTGTTGGCGGACAGGGGGCTCTGGCTTTCTTT. Translated, it gives CASSVGGQGALAFF.

Only one count was recorded for this clone. The gene calls are TRBV7-9 and TRBJ1-1; tentatively, D is TRBD1 (5 bases). Germline V gives CDR1 SEHNR, CDR2 FQNEAQ (reference sequence). The CDR3 is made up of 15 amino acids. Trimming took off 1 base at V and 1 base at J, with 10 bases between the two ends. The CDR3 loop is CASSLDLQGNTEAFF. The CDR3 DNA reads as TGTGCCAGCAGCTTAGATTTGCAGGGGAACACTGAAGCTTTCTTT.

The rearrangement joins TRBV5-1 to TRBJ2-1; 7 bases are a match to TRBD1. The CDR3 is 13 residues long. Germline CDR1 SGHRS, CDR2 YFSETQ. The V and J ends lost 2 bases and 6 bases, in that order; junction bases with no gene match: 2. CDR3 protein: CASSLGTVNEQFF. CDR3 nucleotides: TGCGCCAGCAGCTTAGGGACAGTCAATGAGCAGTTCTTC.

The chain employs TRBV10-3 and TRBJ1-5, with TRBD1 matching over 10 bases. V shed 6 bases, J shed 6 bases, and the junction held 8 bases outside the gene matches. In germline, CDR1 is ENHRY, CDR2 SYGVKD. The CDR3 is made up of 15 amino acids. The CDR3 protein is CAISPDRGHFQPQHF. The CDR3 nucleotides read TGTGCCATCAGCCCTGACAGGGGGCATTTTCAGCCCCAGCATTTT.

The chain recombines TRBV7-2 with TRBJ1-2; 11 bases are shared with TRBD1. The CDR3 is made up of 14 amino acids. Germline V gene lookup returns CDR1 SGHTA and CDR2 FQGNSA. J lost 5 bases, V lost 5 bases, and 4 bases had no gene match. The CDR3 nucleotides read TGTGCCAGCAGCCAGGACAGGGGGCGATATGGCTACACCTTC. This codes for CASSQDRGRYGYTF.

This chain links TRBV4-3 with TRBJ2-3; TRBD1 might be the D (5 bases). Trimming cost V 0 bases and J 0 bases, with 7 bases left between them. The germline V gene has CDR1 LGHNA and CDR2 YSLEER. The CDR3 runs 15 residues. The CDR3 DNA is TGCGCCAGCAGCCAAGACAGGGTCAGCACAGATACGCAGTATTTT. It is translated as CASSQDRVSTDTQYF.

The chain employs TRBV7-9 and TRBJ2-2; no clear D. Germline CDR1 reads SEHNR; CDR2 reads FQNEAQ (reference sequence). The CDR3 has 13 residues. V was cut by 2 bases and J by 6 bases, with 7 bases left in between. CDR3 DNA: TGTGCCAGCAGCTTATCTCGACCCGGGGAGCTGTTTTTT. Its protein is CASSLSRPGELFF.

This clone showed up just a few times. V is TRBV5-1 and J is TRBJ1-5; no clear D. The ends were cut back, 0 bases at V and 1 base at J, with 8 bases in the middle. The CDR3 extends over 15 amino acids. Germline V gives CDR1 SGHRS, CDR2 YFSETQ. CDR3: CASSLGTESNQPQHF. As DNA, the CDR3 is TGCGCCAGCAGCTTGGGGACGGAGAGCAATCAGCCCCAGCATTTT.

The chain carries TRBV5-5 and TRBJ1-1; 9 bases match TRBD1. Germline V gene sequence: CDR1 SGHKS, CDR2 YYEKEE (reference sequence). This CDR3 comprises 13 residues. V was clipped by 2 bases and J by 4 bases; unmatched bases: 0. CDR3 sequence (DNA): TGTGCCAGCAGCTTACAGGGGGCCACTGAAGCTTTCTTT. It is translated as CASSLQGATEAFF.

The J gene is TRBJ2-6, the V gene TRBV18; the D is unclear. This CDR3 spans 15 amino acids. Germline assignment: CDR1 KGHSH and CDR2 LQKENI. The V end was cut by 0 bases, the J end by 0 bases, with 3 bases between. The CDR3 DNA is TGTGCCAGCTCACCACCTAGCTCTGGGGCCAACGTCCTGACTTTC. Its protein product is CASSPPSSGANVLTF.

This clone was detected once. This chain uses TRBV5-4 with TRBJ2-1, with D uncertain. CDR1 SGHNT and CDR2 YYREEE come from the germline V gene (reference sequence). The CDR3 contains 12 residues. Between the trimmed V and J ends, which lost 0 bases and 6 bases, there was a span of 4 bases. In nucleotides, the CDR3 is TGTGCCAGCAGCTTGGAGGTCAATGAGCAGTTCTTC. Encoded protein: CASSLEVNEQFF.

The gene calls are TRBV12-5 and TRBJ1-3; TRBD1 is a possible D gene (6 bases). CDR3 length: 15 residues. Germline CDR1 and CDR2: LGHNT and FRNRAP. V lost 0 bases to trimming and J lost 4 bases, with 10 bases between them. The CDR3 sequence is CASGLVGAGGNTIYF. The DNA of the CDR3 is TGTGCTAGTGGTTTGGTGGGGGCTGGAGGAAACACCATATATTTT.

This clone occurred once. V gene TRBV21-1 combines with J gene TRBJ2-7. TRBV21-1 represents a pseudogene. This CDR3 comprises 16 residues. CDR3 DNA sequence: TGTGCCAGCAGCCTCGGCCGGGACCGAGAGACCTACGAGCAGTACTTC. Amino acid sequence: CASSLGRDRETYEQYF.

The chain combines TRBV28 with TRBJ1-3; 8 positions agree with TRBD1. The CDR3 spans 15 residues. With V trimmed by 6 bases and J by 0 bases, 4 bases remained unmatched. Germline V gives CDR1 MDHEN, CDR2 SYDVKM. The CDR3 reads CASRFTGGSGNTIYF. CDR3 nucleotides: TGTGCCAGCAGATTTACAGGGGGCTCTGGAAACACCATATATTTT.

The sample holds one count of this clone. The chain couples TRBV2 to TRBJ2-5, with 7 bases lining up with TRBD2. V was pared by 8 bases and J by 4 bases, with 4 bases of the junction left unmatched. The CDR3 extends over 12 amino acids. Per germline, CDR1 SNHLY and CDR2 FYNNEI. This chain's CDR3 is CASGRGLETQYF. The DNA for the CDR3 is TGTGCCAGCGGGAGGGGCCTAGAGACCCAGTACTTC. The whole variable domain, filled in from reference TRBV2 and TRBJ2-5, reads EPEVTQTPSHQVTQMGQEVILRCVPISNHLYFYWYRQILGQKVEFLVSFYNNEISEKSEIFDDQFSVERPDGSNFTLKIRSTKLEDSAMYFCASGRGLETQYFGPGTRLLVL.

V gene TRBV30 combines with J gene TRBJ1-5; D ambiguous. The CDR3 has 13 residues. Trimming stripped 0 bases from V and 4 bases from J, with 7 bases between. CDR1 and CDR2 from the germline V gene are GTSNPN and SVGIG (reference sequence). The CDR3 DNA follows: TGTGCCTGGAGTGTACGTGGGAATCAGCCCCAGCATTTT. Encoded protein: CAWSVRGNQPQHF.

The chain is built from TRBV6-4 and TRBJ2-7; D might be TRBD2 (6 bases). The CDR3 runs 13 residues. Germline V gives CDR1 MRHNA, CDR2 SNTAGT. The V gene lost 6 bases and the J gene lost 6 bases, with 15 bases spanning the gap. CDR3 sequence: CASSSQVSGEQYF. Written as DNA, the CDR3 is TGTGCCAGCAGCAGTCAAGTTAGCGGCGAGCAGTACTTC.

The chain recombines TRBV5-1 with TRBJ1-2; 12 positions match TRBD1. V lost 5 bases, J lost 7 bases, and 12 bases stayed unmatched. From germline, CDR1 is SGHRS and CDR2 YFSETQ. CDR3 length: 16 amino acids. The CDR3 sequence is CASRYVPGQGAGGYTF. The DNA of the CDR3 is TGCGCCAGCAGATACGTACCGGGACAGGGGGCGGGTGGCTACACCTTC.

This chain connects TRBV7-2 to TRBJ2-7; D gene unclear. This CDR3 is built from 13 residues. Germline assignment: CDR1 SGHTA and CDR2 FQGNSA. V was clipped by 5 bases and J by 6 bases, with 14 bases between them. CDR3 DNA: TGTGCCAGCAGCCCCTGGGTGTGGCTCGAGCAGTACTTC. This sequence encodes CASSPWVWLEQYF.